A selection of T cell receptor beta chains follows, all from one sample in a study of identical twins. MiXCR, applied by TCRdb to the 5' RACE reads, yields one record per CDR3 protein. The sample gives about 530,000 distinct CDR3 sequences, about a fifth of which show up once; approximately 0.52% is in the top ten. These records were also assigned to another study, of yellow fever vaccine responses in identical twins.

The sequenced sample was CD4+ T cells sorted from blood. These receptors originate from a woman younger than 30 in good health. CDR3s include the opening cysteine and the closing phenylalanine or tryptophan. The D gene is left open where the match is weak. The size of a clone is reported for some rows only, either as once, few or many, or as a class for expanded clones.

j_gene: TRBJ2-1
abundance: -
d_gene: -
v_gene: TRBV6-1
CDR3nt: TGTGCCAGCAACCTTCACGGGGCTTCGGGCAATGAGCAGTTCTTC
CDR3aa: CASNLHGASGNEQFF

j_gene: TRBJ2-1
abundance: -
d_gene: TRBD2
v_gene: TRBV20-1
CDR3nt: TGCAGTGCTAGAGGGCTAGCGGGGAACCCGTACAATGAGCAGTTCTTC
CDR3aa: CSARGLAGNPYNEQFF

j_gene: TRBJ2-2
abundance: -
d_gene: -
v_gene: TRBV5-1
CDR3nt: TGCGCCAGCAGCTCGCCGGGACTGGAAACCGGGGAGCTGTTTTTT
CDR3aa: CASSSPGLETGELFF

j_gene: TRBJ2-2
abundance: few
d_gene: -
v_gene: TRBV3-1
CDR3nt: TGTGCCAGCAGCCGTTCCAGGGTGGGGGAGCTGTTTTTT
CDR3aa: CASSRSRVGELFF

j_gene: TRBJ2-2
abundance: few
d_gene: TRBD2
v_gene: TRBV5-1
CDR3nt: TGCGCCAGCAGCTTGGTACTAGCGGGAGCTTCGAACACCGGGGAGCTGTTTTTT
CDR3aa: CASSLVLAGASNTGELFF

j_gene: TRBJ2-1
abundance: -
d_gene: -
v_gene: TRBV10-3
CDR3nt: TGTGCCATCAGTGAGTCGCAGGGCGAAGCCTACAATGAGCAGTTCTTC
CDR3aa: CAISESQGEAYNEQFF

j_gene: TRBJ2-5
abundance: -
d_gene: TRBD1
v_gene: TRBV18
CDR3nt: TGTGCCAGCTCACAGGACAGGGGGCTGGAGACCCAGTACTTC
CDR3aa: CASSQDRGLETQYF

j_gene: TRBJ2-1
abundance: -
d_gene: -
v_gene: TRBV29-1
CDR3nt: TGCAGCGTTAGAGACAGTTCCTACAATGAGCAGTTCTTC
CDR3aa: CSVRDSSYNEQFF

j_gene: TRBJ2-3
abundance: few
d_gene: TRBD2
v_gene: TRBV20-1
CDR3nt: TGCAGTGCTAGTCCTAGCGGGGGACTCACAGATACGCAGTATTTT
CDR3aa: CSASPSGGLTDTQYF

j_gene: TRBJ2-3
abundance: -
d_gene: TRBD2
v_gene: TRBV4-1
CDR3nt: TGCGCCAGCAGCGGTGGTAGCGGGGAGGCTGGGGCGCAGTATTTT
CDR3aa: CASSGGSGEAGAQYF

j_gene: TRBJ2-1
abundance: few
d_gene: -
v_gene: TRBV5-1
CDR3nt: TGCGCCAGCAGCACACCGACCAACTCCTACAATGAGCAGTTCTTC
CDR3aa: CASSTPTNSYNEQFF

j_gene: TRBJ1-1
abundance: -
d_gene: -
v_gene: TRBV24-1
CDR3nt: TGTGCCACCAGTGATTCTGGACAGAGAGAAGCTTTCTTT
CDR3aa: CATSDSGQREAFF

j_gene: TRBJ2-5
abundance: -
d_gene: TRBD2
v_gene: TRBV10-3
CDR3nt: TGTGCCATCAGTGCCCTTCCTAGCGGGGGGGGTCAAGAGACCCAGTACTTC
CDR3aa: CAISALPSGGGQETQYF

j_gene: TRBJ2-1
abundance: few
d_gene: TRBD2
v_gene: TRBV9
CDR3nt: TGTGCCAGCAGCGTAGAGGCGGGAGGGTGGGATGAGCAGTTCTTC
CDR3aa: CASSVEAGGWDEQFF

j_gene: TRBJ2-4
abundance: -
d_gene: TRBD2
v_gene: TRBV6-5
CDR3nt: TGTGCCAGCAGTTCCGGGACTAGCGGGGGAGTCAAAAACATTCAGTACTTC
CDR3aa: CASSSGTSGGVKNIQYF

j_gene: TRBJ2-3
abundance: -
d_gene: TRBD1
v_gene: TRBV18
CDR3nt: TGTGCCAGCTCACCACCCAGCCCGGGACAGAGCACAGATACGCAGTATTTT
CDR3aa: CASSPPSPGQSTDTQYF

j_gene: TRBJ1-4
abundance: -
d_gene: -
v_gene: TRBV10-3
CDR3nt: TGTGCCATCAGAGCTGCCTCTAATGAAAAACTGTTTTTT
CDR3aa: CAIRAASNEKLFF

j_gene: TRBJ2-2
abundance: -
d_gene: TRBD2
v_gene: TRBV27
CDR3nt: TGTGCCAGCAGTTTATCGATAGCGGGAGGGCCCTCCGGGGAGCTGTTTTTT
CDR3aa: CASSLSIAGGPSGELFF

j_gene: TRBJ2-1
abundance: -
d_gene: -
v_gene: TRBV19
CDR3nt: TGTGCCAGTAGTCCAACTTGGAGCTCCTACAATGAGCAGTTCTTC
CDR3aa: CASSPTWSSYNEQFF

j_gene: TRBJ2-3
abundance: few
d_gene: TRBD2
v_gene: TRBV7-2
CDR3nt: TGTGCCAGCAGCTTAGCCCTGGCGGGAGCGGGAGATACGCAGTATTTT
CDR3aa: CASSLALAGAGDTQYF

j_gene: TRBJ2-1
abundance: -
d_gene: TRBD2
v_gene: TRBV18
CDR3nt: TGTGCCAGCTCACCACCTTCGAGCGGGGGGTACAATGAGCAGTTCTTC
CDR3aa: CASSPPSSGGYNEQFF

j_gene: TRBJ1-5
abundance: many
d_gene: TRBD1
v_gene: TRBV7-9
CDR3nt: TGTGCCAGCAGCCGGGGACAGGGAGATCAGCCCCAGCATTTT
CDR3aa: CASSRGQGDQPQHF

j_gene: TRBJ2-1
abundance: -
d_gene: TRBD2
v_gene: TRBV11-2
CDR3nt: TGTGCCAGCAGCTACAAGACTAGCGGGGGGGTTTCCTACAATGAGCAGTTCTTC
CDR3aa: CASSYKTSGGVSYNEQFF

j_gene: TRBJ2-1
abundance: many
d_gene: -
v_gene: TRBV3-1
CDR3nt: TGTGCCAGCAGCCGGGTAGCGGTATCGAGCAATGAGCAGTTCTTC
CDR3aa: CASSRVAVSSNEQFF

j_gene: TRBJ1-1
abundance: -
d_gene: TRBD1
v_gene: TRBV18
CDR3nt: TGTGCCAGCTCACCAGACAGGGGGGGAGAAGCTTTCTTT
CDR3aa: CASSPDRGGEAFF

j_gene: TRBJ1-1
abundance: -
d_gene: -
v_gene: TRBV14
CDR3nt: TGTGCCAGCAGCCCGGGTGTTCGGACTGAAGCTTTCTTT
CDR3aa: CASSPGVRTEAFF

j_gene: TRBJ2-5
abundance: -
d_gene: -
v_gene: TRBV20-1
CDR3nt: TGCAGTGCTAGAAGCCCGGGGGCACGGGAGACCCAGTACTTC
CDR3aa: CSARSPGARETQYF

j_gene: TRBJ1-4
abundance: many
d_gene: -
v_gene: TRBV6-5
CDR3nt: TGTGCCAGCAGTTACGTCAGAGCGGATGAAAAACTGTTTTTT
CDR3aa: CASSYVRADEKLFF

j_gene: TRBJ2-2
abundance: few
d_gene: TRBD2
v_gene: TRBV29-1
CDR3nt: TGCAGCGTTGCTCGACTAGCGGGTACGAACACCGGGGAGCTGTTTTTT
CDR3aa: CSVARLAGTNTGELFF

j_gene: TRBJ2-1
abundance: few
d_gene: -
v_gene: TRBV2
CDR3nt: TGTGCCAGCATTATCCGGGCCCCGGCCAGTGGCAATGAGCAGTTCTTC
CDR3aa: CASIIRAPASGNEQFF

j_gene: TRBJ1-4
abundance: -
d_gene: -
v_gene: TRBV9
CDR3nt: TGTGCCAGCAGCGTAGATAGTAGGGGGGATGAAAAACTGTTTTTT
CDR3aa: CASSVDSRGDEKLFF

j_gene: TRBJ2-2
abundance: few
d_gene: TRBD2
v_gene: TRBV5-1
CDR3nt: TGCGCCAGCAGCCATAGACTAGCAGCCTCAAACACCGGGGAGCTGTTTTTT
CDR3aa: CASSHRLAASNTGELFF

j_gene: TRBJ2-6
abundance: many
d_gene: -
v_gene: TRBV5-1
CDR3nt: TGTGCCAGCAGCTCCGGCTCTGGGGCCAACGTCCTGACTTTC
CDR3aa: CASSSGSGANVLTF

j_gene: TRBJ1-1
abundance: -
d_gene: -
v_gene: TRBV12-3/TRBV12-4
CDR3nt: TGTGCCAGCAGTTTATTCGGTAGAAACACTGAAGCTTTCTTT
CDR3aa: CASSLFGRNTEAFF

j_gene: TRBJ2-1
abundance: -
d_gene: -
v_gene: TRBV3-1
CDR3nt: TGTGCCAGCAGCCAACCCACAGGGTTTCAGTTCTTC
CDR3aa: CASSQPTGFQFF

j_gene: TRBJ2-1
abundance: -
d_gene: TRBD2
v_gene: TRBV10-2
CDR3nt: TGCGCCAGCAGAGGGGGACTAGCGGGAGCCCCCGAGCAGTTCTTC
CDR3aa: CASRGGLAGAPEQFF

j_gene: TRBJ2-5
abundance: few
d_gene: TRBD2
v_gene: TRBV4-1
CDR3nt: TGCGCCAGCAGCAACCGACTAGCGGGACAGCAAGAGACCCAGTACTTC
CDR3aa: CASSNRLAGQQETQYF

j_gene: TRBJ2-2
abundance: -
d_gene: -
v_gene: TRBV11-1
CDR3nt: TGTGCCAGCAGCGAGGTGGTACAGACTAAGAACACCGGGGAGCTGTTTTTT
CDR3aa: CASSEVVQTKNTGELFF

j_gene: TRBJ2-7
abundance: few
d_gene: -
v_gene: TRBV12-3/TRBV12-4
CDR3nt: TGTGCCAGCAGCCCTAGCCGGCACGAGCAGTACTTC
CDR3aa: CASSPSRHEQYF

j_gene: TRBJ2-2
abundance: -
d_gene: -
v_gene: TRBV5-1
CDR3nt: TGCACCAGCAGCTTGTCATGGTCCGGGGAGCTGTTTTTT
CDR3aa: CTSSLSWSGELFF

j_gene: TRBJ1-5
abundance: few
d_gene: -
v_gene: TRBV10-2
CDR3nt: TGCGCCAGCAAAGACAACAGGGTCAATCAGCCCCAGCATTTT
CDR3aa: CASKDNRVNQPQHF

j_gene: TRBJ2-1
abundance: -
d_gene: TRBD2
v_gene: TRBV6-5
CDR3nt: TGTGCCAGCAGTTACTCGACTAGCGGGGGGTACAATGAGCAGTTCTTC
CDR3aa: CASSYSTSGGYNEQFF

j_gene: TRBJ2-1
abundance: few
d_gene: -
v_gene: TRBV5-1
CDR3nt: TGCGCCAGCAACCAAGGGACGGGCAATGAGCAGTTCTTC
CDR3aa: CASNQGTGNEQFF

j_gene: TRBJ2-5
abundance: -
d_gene: TRBD2
v_gene: TRBV11-1
CDR3nt: TGTGCCAGCAGCACCCGGACTAGCGGGGACCAAGGAGGCCCAGAGACCCAGTACTTC
CDR3aa: CASSTRTSGDQGGPETQYF

j_gene: TRBJ2-1
abundance: -
d_gene: TRBD1
v_gene: TRBV3-1
CDR3nt: TGTGCCAGCAGCCACTTGGACAGGGCTCCCCAGGGTAATGAGCAGTTCTTC
CDR3aa: CASSHLDRAPQGNEQFF

j_gene: TRBJ2-7
abundance: few
d_gene: -
v_gene: TRBV5-1
CDR3nt: TGCGCCAGCAGCGGTCACAGCGAGCAGTACTTC
CDR3aa: CASSGHSEQYF

j_gene: TRBJ2-5
abundance: -
d_gene: TRBD2
v_gene: TRBV11-2
CDR3nt: TGTGCCAGCAGCTCAACCTCGGGACTAGGGGGGACCCAGTACTTC
CDR3aa: CASSSTSGLGGTQYF

j_gene: TRBJ2-3
abundance: few
d_gene: TRBD1
v_gene: TRBV28
CDR3nt: TGTGCCAGCAGTTTCGGACAGGGGGCAACAGATACGCAGTATTTT
CDR3aa: CASSFGQGATDTQYF

j_gene: TRBJ2-7
abundance: -
d_gene: TRBD2
v_gene: TRBV5-1
CDR3nt: TGCGCCAGCAAGTCCACTATAGCGGGAGGGCCAACCTACGAGCAGTACTTC
CDR3aa: CASKSTIAGGPTYEQYF

j_gene: TRBJ1-6
abundance: -
d_gene: TRBD1
v_gene: TRBV28
CDR3nt: TGTGCCAGCCTCACCGGACAGGGAAATAATTCACCCCTCCACTTT
CDR3aa: CASLTGQGNNSPLHF

j_gene: TRBJ2-7
abundance: many
d_gene: TRBD2
v_gene: TRBV5-5
CDR3nt: TGTGCCAGCGGACGGACTAGCGGGATCTTATACGAGCAGTACTTC
CDR3aa: CASGRTSGILYEQYF

j_gene: TRBJ1-2
abundance: few
d_gene: TRBD1
v_gene: TRBV7-2
CDR3nt: TGTGCCAGCAGGGCGGGACAGGCTCCTGGCTACACCTTC
CDR3aa: CASRAGQAPGYTF

j_gene: TRBJ2-1
abundance: few
d_gene: -
v_gene: TRBV12-3/TRBV12-4
CDR3nt: TGTGCCAGCAGTTTCGGTGGGAACGATGAGCAGTTCTTC
CDR3aa: CASSFGGNDEQFF